This paragraph covers one T cell receptor (beta chain) sequence. Its matching antigen is unknown. Trimming left V 1 base short and J 3 bases short, with 15 bases between. The CDR3 loop spans 17 amino acids. From germline, CDR1 is LNHNV and CDR2 YYDKDF (reference sequence). This entry is derived from a study of beta chain features in type 1 diabetes. As every portion of the isolated RNA was reverse transcribed, the sequencing read expressed TCRB transcripts. Profiled with immunoSEQ multiplex PCR; TCRdb holds only in-frame clones, not every one. The sample carries 430,000 or so clones, roughly 10% recorded once. Study results and caveats: A cDNA-based sequencing approach could over-represent cells with high TCR expression. TCRB CDR3 length was moderately but significantly reduced in all four CD4+ subsets of Type 1 diabetes patients. A closer apparent resemblance between naive, central memory and Treg TCRB repertoires was seen in patients than in healthy donors.

The sequence came from a woman under 30 in good health. Sequenced material: naive CD4+ T cells from blood. The chain links TRBV15 to TRBJ1-4; no reliable D call. The CDR3 is CATSRVGRGSPNEKLFF. DNA of the CDR3: TGTGCCACCAGCAGAGTAGGCCGAGGTAGTCCTAATGAAAAACTGTTTTTT.